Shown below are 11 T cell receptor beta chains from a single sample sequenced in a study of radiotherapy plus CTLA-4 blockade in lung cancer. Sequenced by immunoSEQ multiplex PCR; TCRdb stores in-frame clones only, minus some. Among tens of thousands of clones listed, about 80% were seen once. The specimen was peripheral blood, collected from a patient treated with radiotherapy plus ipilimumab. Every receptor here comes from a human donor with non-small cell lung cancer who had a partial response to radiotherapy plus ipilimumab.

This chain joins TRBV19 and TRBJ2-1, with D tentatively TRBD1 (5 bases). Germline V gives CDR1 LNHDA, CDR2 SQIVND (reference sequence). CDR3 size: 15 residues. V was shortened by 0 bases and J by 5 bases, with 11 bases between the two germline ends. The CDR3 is CASSIEWTPDNEQFF. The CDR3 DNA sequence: TGTGCCAGTAGTATAGAATGGACACCAGACAATGAGCAGTTCTTC.

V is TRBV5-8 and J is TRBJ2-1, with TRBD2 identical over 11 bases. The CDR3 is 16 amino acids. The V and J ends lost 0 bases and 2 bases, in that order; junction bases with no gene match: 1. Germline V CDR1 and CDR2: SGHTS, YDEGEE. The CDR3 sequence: CASSLGLAGTYNEQFF. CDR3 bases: TGTGCCAGCAGCTTGGGACTAGCGGGGACCTACAATGAGCAGTTCTTC. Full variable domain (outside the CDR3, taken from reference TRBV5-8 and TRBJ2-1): EAGVTQSPTHLIKTRGQQATLRCSPISGHTSVYWYQQALGLGLQFLLWYDEGEERNRGNFPPRFSGRQFPNYSSELNVNALELEDSALYLCASSLGLAGTYNEQFFGPGTRLTVL.

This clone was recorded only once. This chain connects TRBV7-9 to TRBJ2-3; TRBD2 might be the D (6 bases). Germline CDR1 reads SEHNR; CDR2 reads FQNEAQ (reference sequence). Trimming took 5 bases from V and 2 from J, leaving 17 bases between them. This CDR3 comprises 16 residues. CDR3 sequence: CASSNRDSLPTDTQYF. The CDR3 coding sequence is TGTGCCAGCAGCAATCGGGACTCCCTCCCCACAGATACGCAGTATTTT.

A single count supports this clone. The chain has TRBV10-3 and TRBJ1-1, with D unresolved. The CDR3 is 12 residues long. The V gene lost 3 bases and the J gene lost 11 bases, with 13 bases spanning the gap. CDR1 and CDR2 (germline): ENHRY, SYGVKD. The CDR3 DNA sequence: TGTGCCATCAGTGAACCCCCGAGGAGGGCTTTCTTT. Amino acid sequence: CAISEPPRRAFF.

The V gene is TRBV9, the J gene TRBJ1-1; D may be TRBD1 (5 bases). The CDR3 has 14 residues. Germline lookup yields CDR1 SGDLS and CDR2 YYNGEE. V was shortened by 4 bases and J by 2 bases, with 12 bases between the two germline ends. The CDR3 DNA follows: TGTGCCAGCAGCCAAGGGGCAGACAACACTGAAGCTTTCTTT. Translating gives CASSQGADNTEAFF.

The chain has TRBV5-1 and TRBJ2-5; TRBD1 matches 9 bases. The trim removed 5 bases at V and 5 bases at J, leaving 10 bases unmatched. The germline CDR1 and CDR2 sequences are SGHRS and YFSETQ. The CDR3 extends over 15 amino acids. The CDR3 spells CASRSTTGGTETQYF. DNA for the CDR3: TGCGCCAGCAGATCGACTACAGGGGGCACGGAGACCCAGTACTTC.

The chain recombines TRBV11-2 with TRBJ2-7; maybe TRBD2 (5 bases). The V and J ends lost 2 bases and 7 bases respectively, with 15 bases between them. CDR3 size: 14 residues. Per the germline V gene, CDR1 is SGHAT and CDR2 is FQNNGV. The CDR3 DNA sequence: TGTGCCAGCAGCTTAATTCGGGATATGGGGGAGCAGTACTTC. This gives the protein CASSLIRDMGEQYF.

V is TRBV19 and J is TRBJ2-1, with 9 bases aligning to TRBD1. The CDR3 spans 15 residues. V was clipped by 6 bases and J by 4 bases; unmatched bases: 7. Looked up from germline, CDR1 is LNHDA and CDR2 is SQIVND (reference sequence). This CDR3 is CASSLTGGSYNEQFF. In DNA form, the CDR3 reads TGTGCCAGTAGCCTTACAGGGGGCTCTTACAATGAGCAGTTCTTC.

The CDR3 sequence: CASSYTSGGANEQFF. In nucleotides, the CDR3 is TGTGCCAGCAGCTATACTAGCGGGGGGGCTAATGAGCAGTTCTTC. V is TRBV5-4 and J is TRBJ2-1, with 13 positions matching TRBD2. The CDR3 covers 15 residues. Germline CDR1 and CDR2: SGHNT and YYREEE (reference sequence). V lost 3 bases and J lost 7; bases outside the gene matches: 4.

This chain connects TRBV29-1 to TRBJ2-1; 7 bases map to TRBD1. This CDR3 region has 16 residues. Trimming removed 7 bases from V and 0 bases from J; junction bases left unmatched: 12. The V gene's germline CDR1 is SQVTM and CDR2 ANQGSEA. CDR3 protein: CSGMGKDRSSYNEQFF. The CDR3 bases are TGCAGCGGGATGGGTAAGGACAGGAGCTCCTACAATGAGCAGTTCTTC.

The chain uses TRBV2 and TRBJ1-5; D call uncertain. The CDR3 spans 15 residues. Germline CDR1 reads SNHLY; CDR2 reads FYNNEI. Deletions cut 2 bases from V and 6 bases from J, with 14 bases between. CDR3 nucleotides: TGTGCCAGCAGTGAAACGGGCGGGGAACGTCAGCCCCAGCATTTT. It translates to CASSETGGERQPQHF.